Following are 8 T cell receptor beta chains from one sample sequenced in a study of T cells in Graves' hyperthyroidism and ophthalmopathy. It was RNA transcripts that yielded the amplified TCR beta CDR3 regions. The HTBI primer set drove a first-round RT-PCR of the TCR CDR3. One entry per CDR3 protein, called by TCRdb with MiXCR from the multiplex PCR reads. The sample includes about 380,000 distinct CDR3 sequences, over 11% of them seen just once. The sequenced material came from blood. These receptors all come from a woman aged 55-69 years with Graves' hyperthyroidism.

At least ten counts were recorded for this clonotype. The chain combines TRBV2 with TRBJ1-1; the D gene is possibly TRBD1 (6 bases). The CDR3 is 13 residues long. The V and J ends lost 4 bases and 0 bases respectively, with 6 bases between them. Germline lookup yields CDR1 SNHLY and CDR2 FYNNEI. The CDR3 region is CASSGQVNTEAFF. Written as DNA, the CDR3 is TGTGCCAGCAGTGGACAGGTGAACACTGAAGCTTTCTTT.

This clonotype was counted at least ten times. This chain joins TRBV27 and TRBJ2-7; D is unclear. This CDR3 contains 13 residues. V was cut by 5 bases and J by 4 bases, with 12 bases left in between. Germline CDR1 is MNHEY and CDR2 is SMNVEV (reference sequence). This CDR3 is CASSRRFEYEQYF. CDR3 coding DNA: TGTGCCAGCAGTCGGAGATTCGAGTACGAGCAGTACTTC.

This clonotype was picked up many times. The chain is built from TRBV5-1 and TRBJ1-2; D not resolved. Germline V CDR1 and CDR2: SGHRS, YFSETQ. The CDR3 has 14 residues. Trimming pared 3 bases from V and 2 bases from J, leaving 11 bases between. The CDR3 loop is CASSSDGGNYGYTF. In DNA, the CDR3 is TGCGCCAGCAGCTCTGACGGCGGCAACTATGGCTACACCTTC.

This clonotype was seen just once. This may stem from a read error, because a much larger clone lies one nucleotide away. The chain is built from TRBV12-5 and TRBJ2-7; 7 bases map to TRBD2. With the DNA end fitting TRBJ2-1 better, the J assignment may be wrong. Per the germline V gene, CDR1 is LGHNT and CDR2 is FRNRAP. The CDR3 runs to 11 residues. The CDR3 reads CASGGDYEQFF. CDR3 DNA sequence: TGTGCTAGTGGGGGGGACTACGAGCAGTTCTTC.

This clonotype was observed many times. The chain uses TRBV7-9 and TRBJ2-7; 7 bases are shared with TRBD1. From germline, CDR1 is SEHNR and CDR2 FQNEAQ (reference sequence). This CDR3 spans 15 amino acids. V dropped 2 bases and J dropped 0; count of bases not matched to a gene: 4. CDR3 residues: CASSLSRDSSYEQYF. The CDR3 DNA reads TGTGCCAGCAGCTTAAGTCGGGACAGCTCCTACGAGCAGTACTTC.

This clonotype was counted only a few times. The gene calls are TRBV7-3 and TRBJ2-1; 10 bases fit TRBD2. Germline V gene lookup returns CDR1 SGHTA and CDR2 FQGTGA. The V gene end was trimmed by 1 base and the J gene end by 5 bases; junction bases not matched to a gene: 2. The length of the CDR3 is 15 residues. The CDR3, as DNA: TGTGCCAGCAGCTTAATGACTAGCGGGCACAATGAGCAGTTCTTC. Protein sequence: CASSLMTSGHNEQFF.

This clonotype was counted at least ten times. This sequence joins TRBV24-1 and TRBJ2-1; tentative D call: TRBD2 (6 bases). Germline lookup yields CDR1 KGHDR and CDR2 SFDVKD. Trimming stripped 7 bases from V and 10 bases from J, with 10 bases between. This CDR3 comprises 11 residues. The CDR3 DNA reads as TGTGCCACCAGGGAGGGAATAGAGCAGTTCTTC. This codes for CATREGIEQFF.

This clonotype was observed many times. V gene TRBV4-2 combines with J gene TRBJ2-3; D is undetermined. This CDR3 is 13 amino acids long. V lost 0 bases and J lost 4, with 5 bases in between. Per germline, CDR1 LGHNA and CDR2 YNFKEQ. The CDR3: CASSQDTADTQYF. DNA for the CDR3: TGTGCCAGCAGCCAAGATACAGCAGATACGCAGTATTTT.